These 8 T cell receptor beta chains came from one sample sequenced in a study of CD8+CD57+ T cells in acquired aplastic anemia. The TCR beta profiling, which covered VDJ combination and CDR3 sequence, was carried out using genomic DNA as the template. From the reads, TCRdb called clonotypes with MiXCR, one entry per CDR3 protein. The sample shows hundreds of thousands of distinct CDR3 sequences, roughly half of them seen only once. CD8+CD57+ cell expansion, shown by flow cytometry, had occurred in the patients selected for sequencing. The sequencing sample was made of sorted CD4+, CD8+, or CD8+CD57+ T cells (not recorded which) from PBMCs. Receptors were obtained from a human donor with aplastic anemia.

V gene TRBV2 combines with J gene TRBJ2-2; D possibly corresponds to TRBD2 (5 bases). The germline V and J ends were trimmed by 6 bases and 3 bases, with 20 bases remaining between them. From germline, CDR1 is SNHLY and CDR2 FYNNEI. The CDR3 totals 17 residues. CDR3 bases: TGTGCCAGCAGGATACTAGGGAATCGAACGGACACCGGGGAGCTGTTTTTT. As protein: CASRILGNRTDTGELFF.

CDR3 amino acids: CASSELTKTHGYTF. The CDR3 DNA is TGTGCCAGCAGCGAATTGACCAAAACTCATGGCTACACCTTC. The chain joins TRBV5-6 to TRBJ1-2, with D uncertain. The ends were cut back, 4 bases at V and 6 bases at J, with 16 bases in the middle. This CDR3 region has 14 residues. The germline gives CDR1 SGHDT, CDR2 YYEEEE. The entire variable domain, with the rest obtained from reference TRBV5-6 and TRBJ1-2, is as follows: DAGVTQSPTHLIKTRGQQVTLRCSPKSGHDTVSWYQQALGQGPQFIFQYYEEEERQRGNFPDRFSGHQFPNYSSELNVNALLLGDSALYLCASSELTKTHGYTFGSGTRLTVV.

Notes on this clonotype: A much larger clone differs from this one at a single base, so this may be a read error. V gene TRBV9 combines with J gene TRBJ2-7, with no clear D. Germline CDR1 is SGDLS and CDR2 is YYNGEE. The CDR3 is 14 residues long. V lost 4 bases to trimming and J lost 6 bases, with 17 bases between them. The CDR3 bases are TGTGCCAGCAGCTCAATTCGCGTCGCCTCCGAGCAGTACTTC. Translating it yields CASSSIRVASEQYF.

Remarks on this clonotype: It may be a read error: a sequence one base away is much more abundant. The chain recombines TRBV7-3 with TRBJ2-7; weak D call: TRBD1 (5 bases). The length of the CDR3 is 13 residues. Per the germline V gene, CDR1 is SGHTA and CDR2 is FQGTGA. The CDR3: CASSFDRAYVQYF. CDR3 sequence (DNA): TGTGCCAGCAGCTTTGACAGAGCCTACGTGCAGTACTTC. The whole variable domain, remainder taken from reference TRBV7-3 and TRBJ2-7, is GAGVSQTPSNKVTEKGKYVELRCDPISGHTALYWYRQSLGQGPEFLIYFQGTGAADDSGLPNDRFFAVRPEGSVSTLKIQRTERGDSAVYLCASSFDRAYVQYFGPGTRLTVT.

The chain joins TRBV7-9 to TRBJ1-3; maybe TRBD1 (5 bases). The V gene lost 8 bases and the J gene lost 0 bases, with 11 bases spanning the gap. Germline V lookup: CDR1 SEHNR, CDR2 FQNEAQ (reference sequence). The CDR3 runs 14 residues. This CDR3 is CASAGLNSGNTIYF. The CDR3 nucleotides read TGTGCCAGCGCGGGACTGAACTCTGGAAACACCATATATTTT.

With regard to this clonotype: This clone may be a read error of a much larger clone one base away. The chain combines TRBV5-6 with TRBJ2-7, with D possibly being TRBD1 (6 bases). TRBJ2-1 explains the end of the DNA better; the J call may be wrong. CDR1 and CDR2 from the germline V gene are SGHDT and YYEEEE. The CDR3 extends over 15 amino acids. CDR3 amino acids: CASSLSGQNSYEQFF. In nucleotides, the CDR3 is TGTGCCAGCAGCTTGTCGGGACAAAACTCCTACGAGCAGTTCTTC.

This clonotype was seen at least ten times. The rearrangement links TRBV11-2 to TRBJ2-6; D might be TRBD1 (5 bases). Germline loops: CDR1 SGHAT, CDR2 FQNNGV. Trimming removed 3 bases from V and 0 bases from J, with 12 bases in between. CDR3 size: 17 residues. The chain's CDR3 is CASSFEQVHSGANVLTF. The CDR3 nucleotides are TGTGCCAGCAGCTTCGAACAGGTGCACTCTGGGGCCAACGTCCTGACTTTC.

This clonotype was picked up many times. The gene calls are TRBV15 and TRBJ2-5, with no clear D. V lost 1 base and J 4 bases, leaving 4 bases between the germline ends. Germline V gene lookup returns CDR1 LNHNV and CDR2 YYDKDF (reference sequence). The CDR3 length is 12 residues. CDR3 sequence (DNA): TGTGCCACCAGCAGAGCGTCAGAGACCCAGTACTTC. Its translation is CATSRASETQYF.